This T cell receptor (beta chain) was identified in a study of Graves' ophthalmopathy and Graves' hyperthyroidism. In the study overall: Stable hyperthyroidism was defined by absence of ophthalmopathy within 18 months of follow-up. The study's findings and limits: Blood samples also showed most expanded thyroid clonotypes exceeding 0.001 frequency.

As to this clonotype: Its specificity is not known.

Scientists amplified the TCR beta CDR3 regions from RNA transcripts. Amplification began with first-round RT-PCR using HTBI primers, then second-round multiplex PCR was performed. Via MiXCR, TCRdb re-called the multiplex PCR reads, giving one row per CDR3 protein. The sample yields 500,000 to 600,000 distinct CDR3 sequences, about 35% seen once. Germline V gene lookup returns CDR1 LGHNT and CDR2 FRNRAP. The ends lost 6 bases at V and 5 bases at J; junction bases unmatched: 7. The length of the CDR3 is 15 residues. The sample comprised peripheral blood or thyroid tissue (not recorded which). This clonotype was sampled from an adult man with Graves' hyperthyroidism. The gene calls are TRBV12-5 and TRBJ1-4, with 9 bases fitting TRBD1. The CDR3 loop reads CASGPTGTGNEKLFF. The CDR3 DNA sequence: TGTGCTAGTGGCCCGACCGGGACAGGGAATGAAAAACTGTTTTTT.